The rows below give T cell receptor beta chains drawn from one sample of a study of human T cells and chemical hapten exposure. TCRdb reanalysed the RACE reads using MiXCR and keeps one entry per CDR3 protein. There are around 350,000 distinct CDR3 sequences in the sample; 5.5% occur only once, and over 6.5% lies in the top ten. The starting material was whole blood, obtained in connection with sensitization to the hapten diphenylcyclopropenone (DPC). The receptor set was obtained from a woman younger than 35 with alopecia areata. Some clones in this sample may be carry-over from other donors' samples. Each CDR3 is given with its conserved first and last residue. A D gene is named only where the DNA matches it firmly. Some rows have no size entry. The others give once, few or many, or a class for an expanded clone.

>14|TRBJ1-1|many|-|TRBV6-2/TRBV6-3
CASSLWTEPKEAFF
TGTGCCAGCAGTTTATGGACAGAACCCAAAGAAGCTTTCTTT
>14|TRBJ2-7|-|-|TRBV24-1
CATSDDARGSEQYF
TGTGCCACCAGTGATGATGCAAGGGGGTCCGAGCAGTACTTC
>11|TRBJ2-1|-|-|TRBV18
CASSPTDEQFF
TGTGCCAGCTCACCAACGGATGAGCAGTTCTTC
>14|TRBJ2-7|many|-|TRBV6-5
CASAKARENYEQYF
TGTGCCAGCGCTAAGGCCCGGGAGAACTACGAGCAGTACTTC
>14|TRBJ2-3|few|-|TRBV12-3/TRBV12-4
CASSLALPTDTQYF
TGTGCCAGCAGTTTAGCGCTTCCCACAGATACGCAGTATTTT
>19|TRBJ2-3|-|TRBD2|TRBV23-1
CASSQPGTSGGRAPDTQYF
TGCGCCAGCAGTCAACCCGGGACTAGCGGGGGCCGGGCCCCAGATACGCAGTATTTT
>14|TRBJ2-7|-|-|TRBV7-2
CASSRRGSGPEQYF
TGTGCCAGCAGCCGCAGGGGATCGGGACCCGAGCAGTACTTC
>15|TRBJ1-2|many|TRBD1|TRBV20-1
CSASGAGTGVDGYTF
TGCAGTGCTAGTGGGGCCGGGACAGGGGTTGATGGCTACACCTTC
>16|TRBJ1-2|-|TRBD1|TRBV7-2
CASSSKQGALDYGYTF
TGTGCCAGCAGCTCAAAACAGGGGGCTTTGGACTATGGCTACACCTTC
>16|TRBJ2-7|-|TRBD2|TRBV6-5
CASSYSIAGDDYEQYF
TGTGCCAGCAGTTACTCGATAGCGGGGGACGACTACGAGCAGTACTTC
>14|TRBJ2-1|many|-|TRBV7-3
CASSLDAGANEQFF
TGTGCCAGCAGCTTAGATGCGGGGGCGAATGAGCAGTTCTTC
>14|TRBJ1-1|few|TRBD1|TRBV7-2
CASSFPRTGKGAFF
TGTGCCAGCAGCTTTCCTCGGACAGGGAAAGGAGCTTTCTTT
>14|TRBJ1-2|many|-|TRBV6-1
CASRRDRDYYGYTF
TGTGCCAGCAGGAGAGACCGGGACTACTATGGCTACACCTTC
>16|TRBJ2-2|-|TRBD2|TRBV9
CASSPPGLAAGGELFF
TGTGCCAGCAGCCCCCCGGGACTAGCGGCCGGCGGGGAGCTGTTTTTT
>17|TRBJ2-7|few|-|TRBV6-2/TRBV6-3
CASSYNSARAWAREQYF
TGTGCCAGCAGTTATAACTCGGCGCGGGCTTGGGCGCGGGAGCAGTACTTC
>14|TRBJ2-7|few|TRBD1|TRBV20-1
CSAPTGGLSYEQYF
TGCAGTGCCCCGACAGGGGGTCTATCCTACGAGCAGTACTTC
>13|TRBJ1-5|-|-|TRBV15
CATSRGTFQPQHF
TGTGCCACCAGCAGAGGGACGTTTCAGCCCCAGCATTTT
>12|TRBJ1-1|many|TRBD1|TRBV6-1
CASKQGRTEAFF
TGTGCCAGCAAACAGGGGAGGACTGAAGCTTTCTTT
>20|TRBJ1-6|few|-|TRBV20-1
CSASHLSEIRDVWDNSPLHF
TGCAGTGCTAGTCACCTCTCGGAAATCCGGGACGTTTGGGATAATTCACCCCTCCACTTT
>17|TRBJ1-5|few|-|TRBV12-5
CASGKGDPWGSNQPQHF
TGTGCTAGTGGCAAAGGGGACCCCTGGGGGAGCAATCAGCCCCAGCATTTT
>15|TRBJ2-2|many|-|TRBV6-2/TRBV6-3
CASSSPGHYTGELFF
TGTGCCAGCAGTTCGCCGGGACATTACACCGGGGAGCTGTTTTTT
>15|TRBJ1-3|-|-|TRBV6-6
CASSRELITGNTIYF
TGTGCCAGCAGCCGAGAGCTTATTACTGGAAACACCATATATTTT
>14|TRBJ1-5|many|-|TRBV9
CASSVGTGNQPQHF
TGTGCCAGCAGCGTAGGGACAGGCAATCAGCCCCAGCATTTT
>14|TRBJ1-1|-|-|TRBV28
CASSFLTVNTEAFF
TGTGCCAGCAGTTTCCTTACAGTGAACACTGAAGCTTTCTTT
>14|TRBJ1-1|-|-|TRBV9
CASSVYPGDTEAFF
TGTGCCAGCAGCGTTTATCCAGGCGACACTGAAGCTTTCTTT
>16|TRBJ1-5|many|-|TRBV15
CATSRESGRNNQPQHF
TGTGCCACCAGCAGAGAGTCGGGACGGAACAATCAGCCCCAGCATTTT
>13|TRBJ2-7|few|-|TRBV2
CASSDRVTGEQYF
TGTGCCAGCAGTGACCGGGTTACCGGGGAGCAGTACTTC
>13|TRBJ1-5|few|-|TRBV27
CASSWVYNQPQHF
TGTGCCAGCAGTTGGGTTTACAATCAGCCCCAGCATTTT
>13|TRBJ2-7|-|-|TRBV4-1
CASSRQYSYEQYF
TGCGCCAGCAGCCGCCAGTACTCCTACGAGCAGTACTTC
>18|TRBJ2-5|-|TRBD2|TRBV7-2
CASSLVSTRAGAEETQYF
TGTGCCAGCAGCTTAGTTAGTACGCGAGCGGGGGCCGAAGAGACCCAGTACTTC
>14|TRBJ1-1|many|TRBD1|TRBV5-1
CASSPRQGPTEAFF
TGTGCCAGCAGCCCCCGACAGGGACCAACTGAAGCTTTCTTT
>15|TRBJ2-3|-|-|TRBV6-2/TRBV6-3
CASSPQTAFTDTQYF
TGTGCCAGCAGTCCACAGACAGCATTCACAGATACGCAGTATTTT
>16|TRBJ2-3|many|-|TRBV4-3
CASSQGFAGYAGTQYF
TGCGCCAGCAGCCAAGGTTTTGCGGGGTACGCGGGTACGCAGTATTTT
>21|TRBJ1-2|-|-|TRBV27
CASSLIFLGARGAGKNYGYTF
TGTGCCAGCAGTTTAATTTTTCTCGGGGCCAGGGGCGCGGGGAAAAACTATGGCTACACCTTC
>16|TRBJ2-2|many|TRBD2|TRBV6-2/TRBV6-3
CASSSPAGGITGELFF
TGTGCCAGCAGTTCCCCAGCGGGGGGGATCACCGGGGAGCTGTTTTTT
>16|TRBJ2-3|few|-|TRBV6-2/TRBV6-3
CASRNSRVIDGDTQYF
TGTGCCAGCAGAAATTCCAGGGTAATAGACGGCGATACGCAGTATTTT
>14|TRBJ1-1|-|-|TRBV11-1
CASSLVGPTSQAFF
TGTGCCAGCAGCTTAGTGGGGCCTACCAGCCAAGCTTTCTTT
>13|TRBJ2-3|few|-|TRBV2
CASTDDGTDTQYF
TGTGCCAGCACCGACGATGGGACAGATACGCAGTATTTT
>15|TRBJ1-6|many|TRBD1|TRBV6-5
CASSYGTGNNSPLHF
TGTGCCAGCAGTTACGGGACAGGGAATAATTCACCCCTCCACTTT
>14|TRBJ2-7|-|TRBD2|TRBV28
CAYSGLAEFYEQYF
TGTGCCTATTCGGGACTAGCGGAATTCTACGAGCAGTACTTC
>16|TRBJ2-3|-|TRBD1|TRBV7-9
CASSPRTGGFTDTQYF
TGTGCCAGCAGCCCCCGGACAGGGGGCTTCACAGATACGCAGTATTTT
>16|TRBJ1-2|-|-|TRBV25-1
CASSELWQGSRYGYTF
TGTGCCAGCAGTGAATTGTGGCAGGGCAGCCGCTATGGCTACACCTTC
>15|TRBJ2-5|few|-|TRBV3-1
CASSQEGRRMETQYF
TGTGCCAGCAGCCAAGAAGGCAGGAGGATGGAGACCCAGTACTTC
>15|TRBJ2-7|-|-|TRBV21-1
CASSKGPQNSYEQYF
TGTGCCAGCAGCAAAGGTCCACAGAACTCCTACGAGCAGTACTTC
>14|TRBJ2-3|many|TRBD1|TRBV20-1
CSATDRGRTDTQYF
TGCAGTGCTACAGACAGGGGGCGGACAGATACGCAGTATTTT
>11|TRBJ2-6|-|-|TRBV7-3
CASASSNVLTF
TGTGCCAGCGCTTCATCCAACGTCCTGACTTTC
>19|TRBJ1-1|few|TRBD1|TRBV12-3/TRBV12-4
CASSSSLGQGFKEGTEAFF
TGTGCCAGCAGTTCGAGTTTGGGACAGGGCTTCAAGGAGGGCACTGAAGCTTTCTTT
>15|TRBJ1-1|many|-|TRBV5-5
CASSHHLQGLAEAFF
TGTGCCAGCAGCCACCACCTACAGGGTTTGGCTGAAGCTTTCTTT
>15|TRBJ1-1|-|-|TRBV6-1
CASSDRAYVGSGAFF
TGTGCCAGCAGTGATAGGGCTTATGTGGGGTCCGGGGCTTTCTTT
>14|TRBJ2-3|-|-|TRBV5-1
CASSLVGHTDTQYF
TGCGCCAGCAGCTTGGTTGGGCACACAGATACGCAGTATTTT
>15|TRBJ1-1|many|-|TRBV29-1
CSVRGEGRKNTEAFF
TGCAGCGTTCGAGGTGAGGGACGTAAGAACACTGAAGCTTTCTTT
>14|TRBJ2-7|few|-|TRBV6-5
CASSYGQEVYEQYF
TGTGCCAGCAGTTACGGTCAGGAGGTCTACGAGCAGTACTTC
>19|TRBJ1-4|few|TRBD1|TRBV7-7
CASSLVRAGGWATNEKLFF
TGTGCTAGCAGCTTAGTTCGGGCAGGGGGCTGGGCGACTAATGAAAAACTGTTTTTT
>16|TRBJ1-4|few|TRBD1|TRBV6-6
CASSSRTGADNEKLFF
TGTGCCAGCAGTAGCAGGACAGGGGCCGATAATGAAAAACTGTTTTTT
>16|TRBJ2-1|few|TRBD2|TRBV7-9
CASSKGVTSTYNEQFF
TGTGCCAGCAGTAAAGGGGTGACTAGCACCTACAATGAGCAGTTCTTC
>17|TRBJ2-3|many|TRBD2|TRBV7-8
CASRTRTSGGALDTQYF
TGTGCCAGCAGAACTCGGACTAGCGGGGGGGCCTTAGATACGCAGTATTTT
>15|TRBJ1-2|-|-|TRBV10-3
CAITSPGGPNYGYTF
TGTGCCATCACCTCGCCGGGAGGTCCTAACTATGGCTACACCTTC